A single sample gave rise to the 27 T cell receptor beta chains below, sequenced in a study of graft-versus-host responses after intestinal transplantation. Their target antigens are unknown. Only in-frame clones appear in the TCRdb table, and some are missing; sequencing was by immunoSEQ multiplex PCR. This sample has about 84,000 clones; approximately 89% occur once, and the top ten carry approximately 0.3%. Sample: unstimulated CD4+ T cells sorted from spleen or lymph node cells, taken before transplant. These receptor sequences come from a human donor who was the organ donor for an intestinal transplant.

The V gene is TRBV11-2, the J gene TRBJ2-7; no definite D call. The V gene's germline CDR1 is SGHAT and CDR2 FQNNGV. Trimming removed 5 bases at V and 0 bases at J, with 8 bases between. CDR3 length: 13 amino acids. The CDR3 loop reads CASSTFYSYEQYF. CDR3 sequence (DNA): TGTGCCAGCAGCACTTTCTACTCCTACGAGCAGTACTTC.

This clone was seen only once. The V call is TRBV7-9, the J call TRBJ2-3; 9 nucleotides agree with TRBD2. Unmatched junction bases numbered 12, after V lost 5 bases and J lost 3 bases. The CDR3 contains 17 residues. The germline gives CDR1 SEHNR, CDR2 FQNEAQ (reference sequence). The CDR3 DNA is TGTGCCAGCAGCAGTAGTATGGCTAGCGGGGCAACAGATACGCAGTATTTT. Amino acid sequence: CASSSSMASGATDTQYF.

This clone was counted once. The chain uses TRBV11-3 and TRBJ1-2, with a weak D call TRBD1 (5 bases). The germline V gene has CDR1 SGHNT and CDR2 YENEEA. Deletions cut 5 bases from V and 0 bases from J, with 10 bases between. This CDR3 contains 14 residues. The CDR3 DNA is TGTGCCAGCAGCCTCCGGGGGACTAACTATGGCTACACCTTC. Translation: CASSLRGTNYGYTF. Complete variable domain (other parts from reference TRBV11-3 and TRBJ1-2): EAGVVQSPRYKIIEKKQPVAFWCNPISGHNTLYWYLQNLGQGPELLIRYENEEAVDDSQLPKDRFSAERLKGVDSTLKIQPAELGDSAVYLCASSLRGTNYGYTFGSGTRLTVV.

The rearrangement joins TRBV10-2 to TRBJ2-3; 8 bases line up with TRBD2. The germline CDR1 and CDR2 sequences are WSHSY and SAAADI. The V gene end was trimmed by 8 bases and the J gene end by 1 base; junction bases not matched to a gene: 5. This CDR3 contains 14 residues. CDR3 sequence (DNA): TGCGCCAGCGAGGGGACTAGAGGCACAGATACGCAGTATTTT. It codes for CASEGTRGTDTQYF.

The genes are TRBV19 and TRBJ2-7; TRBD2 matches at 11 bases. Trimming at V came to 2 bases and at J to 6 bases, leaving 3 bases not matched to a gene. CDR1 and CDR2 from the germline V gene are LNHDA and SQIVND (reference sequence). The CDR3 runs to 14 residues. The CDR3 sequence: CASSIRGLAAEQYF. The CDR3 DNA is TGTGCCAGTAGTATAAGGGGACTAGCGGCCGAGCAGTACTTC.

The J gene is TRBJ2-1, the V gene TRBV5-1; D is possibly TRBD1 (5 bases). Trimming left V 4 bases short and J 8 bases short, with 13 bases between. From germline, CDR1 is SGHRS and CDR2 YFSETQ. This CDR3 contains 13 residues. The CDR3 DNA reads TGCGCCAGCAGCCTAGGGTGGGGCGATGAGCAGTTCTTC. Its protein is CASSLGWGDEQFF.

This chain links TRBV10-2 with TRBJ2-2; D remains ambiguous. Germline-derived CDR1 and CDR2 are WSHSY and SAAADI. The CDR3 spans 12 residues. Trimming removed 6 bases from V and 1 base from J, with 3 bases in between. In DNA form, the CDR3 reads TGCGCCAGCAGGCGGAACACCGGGGAGCTGTTTTTT. It is translated as CASRRNTGELFF.

This clone appeared once. The chain recombines TRBV10-3 with TRBJ1-1, with 11 positions matching TRBD1. V lost 6 bases and J lost 2; bases outside the gene matches: 5. The germline CDR1 and CDR2 sequences are ENHRY and SYGVKD. This CDR3 is 15 amino acids long. The CDR3 spells CAISGQGAPNTEAFF. CDR3 in DNA: TGTGCCATCAGCGGACAGGGGGCCCCTAACACTGAAGCTTTCTTT.

This chain connects TRBV10-3 to TRBJ1-2; D gene uncertain. Trimming stripped 3 bases from V and 8 bases from J, with 10 bases between. This CDR3 spans 12 amino acids. Germline V gives CDR1 ENHRY, CDR2 SYGVKD. CDR3 nucleotide sequence: TGTGCCATCAGTGACCCCTATTGGGGCTACACCTTC. Translated: CAISDPYWGYTF.

The genes are TRBV19 and TRBJ1-5, with 7 nucleotides matching TRBD1. The CDR3 is made up of 17 amino acids. V was pared by 1 base and J by 4 bases, with 10 bases of the junction left unmatched. Germline V gene lookup returns CDR1 LNHDA and CDR2 SQIVND (reference sequence). The CDR3 DNA reads TGTGCCAGTAGTATAGGTTATGATGGGACAGCGAATCAGCCCCAGCATTTT. The encoded protein is CASSIGYDGTANQPQHF.

The genes are TRBV5-1 and TRBJ1-1, with 9 positions matching TRBD1. Germline CDR1 and CDR2: SGHRS and YFSETQ. J lost 4 bases, V lost 4 bases, and 8 bases had no gene match. The CDR3 runs to 15 residues. The CDR3 sequence: CASSRSRTGVTEAFF. As DNA, the CDR3 is TGCGCCAGCAGCCGTTCCCGGACAGGGGTCACTGAAGCTTTCTTT.

The genes are TRBV5-1 and TRBJ1-5, with D perhaps matching TRBD1 (5 bases). V lost 4 bases and J lost 2, with 10 bases in between. In germline, CDR1 is SGHRS, CDR2 YFSETQ. The CDR3 loop spans 14 amino acids. In nucleotides, the CDR3 is TGCGCCAGCAGCCCCCGGGGGGGCAATCAGCCCCAGCATTTT. The encoded protein is CASSPRGGNQPQHF.

The V gene is TRBV6-1, the J gene TRBJ1-5, with D perhaps matching TRBD1 (6 bases). Between the trimmed V and J ends, which lost 3 bases and 4 bases, there was a span of 10 bases. This CDR3 comprises 14 residues. Germline CDR1 is MNHNS and CDR2 is SASEGT. CDR3 in amino acids: CASSDRGSNQPQHF. CDR3 nucleotide sequence: TGTGCCAGCAGTGACAGGGGTTCTAATCAGCCCCAGCATTTT.

The chain combines TRBV5-4 with TRBJ2-6; no clear D. This CDR3 comprises 16 residues. The germline V gene encodes CDR1 SGHNT and CDR2 YYREEE (reference sequence). V gave up 0 bases and J gave up 0 bases, with 7 bases separating them. The CDR3 reads CASSLARYSGANVLTF. In DNA form, the CDR3 reads TGTGCCAGCAGCTTGGCTCGGTACTCTGGGGCCAACGTCCTGACTTTC.

The gene calls are TRBV27 and TRBJ2-7; TRBD2 is a possible D gene (5 bases). The V gene lost 5 bases and the J gene lost 0 bases, with 8 bases spanning the gap. The CDR3 is 13 amino acids. CDR1 and CDR2 from the germline V gene are MNHEY and SMNVEV (reference sequence). The CDR3 region has the DNA TGTGCCAGCAGTAGGAGGCCCTCCTACGAGCAGTACTTC. Its translation: CASSRRPSYEQYF.

The chain uses TRBV11-3 and TRBJ1-2; 7 bases fit TRBD1. The germline CDR1 and CDR2 sequences are SGHNT and YENEEA. The trim removed 4 bases at V and 3 bases at J, leaving 11 bases unmatched. This CDR3 contains 16 residues. CDR3 nucleotide sequence: TGTGCCAGCAGCTCAAGGCCGAACAGGGGTGACTATGGCTACACCTTC. This gives the protein CASSSRPNRGDYGYTF.

The CDR3 protein is CASRRDRGMNTEAFF. For the CDR3, the DNA is TGCGCCAGCAGGCGGGACAGGGGGATGAACACTGAAGCTTTCTTT. V is TRBV4-1 and J is TRBJ1-1; TRBD1 matches 11 bases. This CDR3 is built from 15 residues. The junction had 3 bases not matched to a gene; V was cut back by 6 bases and J by 0 bases. CDR1 and CDR2 (germline): MGHRA, YSYEKL.

The chain joins TRBV9 to TRBJ2-6; possible D gene TRBD1, 6 bases. CDR3 length equals 17 residues. The germline V gene has CDR1 SGDLS and CDR2 YYNGEE. V was pared by 3 bases and J by 0 bases, with 13 bases between. CDR3 loop: CASSAEDSVSGANVLTF. CDR3 sequence (DNA): TGTGCCAGCAGCGCCGAGGACAGTGTCTCTGGGGCCAACGTCCTGACTTTC.

The chain carries TRBV28 and TRBJ1-4; 9 nucleotides agree with TRBD1. The V gene end was trimmed by 1 base and the J gene end by 5 bases; junction bases not matched to a gene: 5. This CDR3 comprises 16 residues. CDR1 MDHEN and CDR2 SYDVKM come from the germline V gene. CDR3 amino acids: CASSLLRDRANEKLFF. DNA of the CDR3: TGTGCCAGCAGTTTATTAAGGGACAGGGCAAATGAAAAACTGTTTTTT.

The rearrangement joins TRBV7-3 to TRBJ1-1, with 8 bases matching TRBD1. The germline V gene encodes CDR1 SGHTA and CDR2 FQGTGA. With 5 bases clipped from V and 4 bases from J, the junction kept 6 bases outside the gene matches. The CDR3 runs 14 residues. CDR3 DNA: TGTGCCAGCAGCACCAACACAGGGGGCACTGAAGCTTTCTTT. This encodes CASSTNTGGTEAFF.

The CDR3 loop reads CASSHLGGAGNQPQHF. The CDR3 DNA follows: TGTGCCAGCAGTCATTTAGGGGGCGCGGGAAATCAGCCCCAGCATTTT. J is TRBJ1-5 and V is TRBV28; TRBD1 matches at 7 bases. The trim removed 5 bases at V and 4 bases at J, leaving 11 bases unmatched. The germline V gene has CDR1 MDHEN and CDR2 SYDVKM. This CDR3 has 16 residues.

The chain recombines TRBV29-1 with TRBJ2-1; no clear D. The CDR3 sequence is 13 residues long. V was shortened by 2 bases and J by 0 bases, with 5 bases between the two germline ends. The germline CDR1 and CDR2 sequences are SQVTM and ANQGSEA. CDR3 nucleotide sequence: TGCAGCGTTGAACTCTCCTCCTACAATGAGCAGTTCTTC. Translating it yields CSVELSSYNEQFF.

The J gene is TRBJ2-7, the V gene TRBV6-5; 11 positions match TRBD2. V lost 2 bases to trimming and J lost 2 bases; unmatched junction nucleotides: 2. The CDR3 has 15 residues. Germline CDR1 MNHEY, CDR2 SVGAGI. Here the CDR3 DNA reads TGTGCCAGCAGTTACAGTAGCGGGGGGGCCTACGAGCAGTACTTC. The encoded protein is CASSYSSGGAYEQYF.

This chain joins TRBV27 and TRBJ1-5; weak D call: TRBD1 (5 bases). The V end was cut by 4 bases, the J end by 4 bases, with 11 bases between. Germline loops: CDR1 MNHEY, CDR2 SMNVEV (reference sequence). The length of the CDR3 is 14 residues. DNA for the CDR3: TGTGCCAGCAGTTGGGCAGGGCAGAATCAGCCCCAGCATTTT. This gives the protein CASSWAGQNQPQHF.

The chain carries TRBV7-3 and TRBJ1-3, with 9 bases matching TRBD1. Trimming at V came to 3 bases and at J to 2 bases, leaving 2 bases not matched to a gene. There are 15 residues in the CDR3. Germline CDR1 is SGHTA and CDR2 is FQGTGA. CDR3 nucleotide sequence: TGTGCCAGCAGCTTGACAGGGGGGACTGGAAACACCATATATTTT. Translating gives CASSLTGGTGNTIYF.

This sequence joins TRBV14 and TRBJ2-2; 12 nucleotides align to TRBD2. V shed 0 bases and J 7 bases; nucleotides not matched to a gene: 9. Germline CDR1 SGHDN, CDR2 FVKESK. CDR3 length: 18 residues. The CDR3 bases are TGTGCCAGCAGCCAAGATGTCTCGTGGACTAGCGGGGTCGGGGAGCTGTTTTTT. Its protein product is CASSQDVSWTSGVGELFF.

V and J are TRBV5-1 and TRBJ2-5; 14 bases agree with TRBD2. Germline CDR1 is SGHRS and CDR2 is YFSETQ. V shed 2 bases and J 5 bases; nucleotides not matched to a gene: 11. The CDR3 has 18 amino acids. CDR3 sequence reads: CASSLLTGTSGSRETQYF. CDR3 DNA sequence: TGCGCCAGCAGCTTATTAACCGGGACTAGCGGGAGTCGGGAGACCCAGTACTTC.